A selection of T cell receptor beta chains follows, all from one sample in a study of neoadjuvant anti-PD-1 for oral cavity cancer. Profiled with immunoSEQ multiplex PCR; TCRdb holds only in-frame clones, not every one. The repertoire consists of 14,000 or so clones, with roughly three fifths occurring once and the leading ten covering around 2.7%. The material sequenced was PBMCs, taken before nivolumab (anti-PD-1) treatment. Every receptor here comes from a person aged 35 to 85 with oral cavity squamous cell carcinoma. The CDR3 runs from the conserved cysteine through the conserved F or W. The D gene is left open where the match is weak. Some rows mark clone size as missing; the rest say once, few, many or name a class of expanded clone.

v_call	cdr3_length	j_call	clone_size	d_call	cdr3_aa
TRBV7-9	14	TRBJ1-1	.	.	CASSKDQPRTEAFF
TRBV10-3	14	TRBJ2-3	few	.	CAISEFRGTDTQYF
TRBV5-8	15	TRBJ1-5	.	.	CAGRPRGTGYQPQHF
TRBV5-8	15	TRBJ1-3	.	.	CASSQGWGSGNTIYF
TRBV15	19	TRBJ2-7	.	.	CATSRDDFERYHTYYEQYF
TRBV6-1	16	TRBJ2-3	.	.	CASTDYSGFGTDTQYF
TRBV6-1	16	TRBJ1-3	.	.	CASSEQSQSSGNTIYF
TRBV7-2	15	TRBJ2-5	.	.	CASSKQQGVGETQYF
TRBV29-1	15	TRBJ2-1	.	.	CSVLRDTNSYNEQFF
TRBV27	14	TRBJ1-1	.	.	CASSLAGPPTEAFF
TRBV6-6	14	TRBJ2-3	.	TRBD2	CASNPQGGADTQYF
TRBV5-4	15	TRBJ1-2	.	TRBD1	CASSPGQHSNYGYTF
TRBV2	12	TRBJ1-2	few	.	CASSVTGRGYTF
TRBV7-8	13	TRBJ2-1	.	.	CASSGQGGNEQFF
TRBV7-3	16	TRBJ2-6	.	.	CASSLNEGSGANVLTF
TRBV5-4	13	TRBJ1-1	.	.	CASSPELNTEAFF
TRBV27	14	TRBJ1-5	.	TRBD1	CASRQGIENQPQHF
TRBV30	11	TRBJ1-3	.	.	CAWRSGNTIYF
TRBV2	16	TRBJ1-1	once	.	CASSEQGWVSNTEAFF
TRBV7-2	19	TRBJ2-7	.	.	CASSRLPTEGPVDGYEQYF
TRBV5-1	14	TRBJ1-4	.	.	CASSLVPKDEKLFF
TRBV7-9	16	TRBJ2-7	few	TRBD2	CASSSAGGTRSYEQYF
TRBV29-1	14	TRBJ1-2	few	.	CSVDSREANYGYTF
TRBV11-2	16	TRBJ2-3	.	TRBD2	CASSPTLAGGTDTQYF
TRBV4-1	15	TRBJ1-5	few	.	CASSQAQASNQPQHF
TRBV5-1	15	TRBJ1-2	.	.	CASSLGVLGAHGYTF
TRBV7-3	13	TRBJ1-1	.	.	CASSVKVNTEAFF
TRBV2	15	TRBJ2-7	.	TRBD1	CASSSSGTGFGEQYF
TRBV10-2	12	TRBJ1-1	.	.	CASSASSTEAFF
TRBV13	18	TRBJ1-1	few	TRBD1	CASSPKGGTAPLGTEAFF
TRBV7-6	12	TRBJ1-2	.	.	CASSPDTYGYTF
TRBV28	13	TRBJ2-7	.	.	CASSFGVTYEQYF
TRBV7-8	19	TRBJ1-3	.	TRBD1	CASSPFWDRGSESGNTIYF
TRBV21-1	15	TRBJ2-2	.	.	CASNESGGNTGELFF
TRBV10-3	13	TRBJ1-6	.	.	CAISNSYNSPLHF
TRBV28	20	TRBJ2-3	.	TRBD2	CASSNPGRWGGLEIGDTQYF
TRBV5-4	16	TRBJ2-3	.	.	CASSLSDWYNTDTQYF
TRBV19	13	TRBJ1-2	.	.	CATTSVGGYGYTF
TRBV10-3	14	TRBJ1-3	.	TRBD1	CATARDSSGNTIYF
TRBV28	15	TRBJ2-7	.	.	CASSLSDRHSYEQYF
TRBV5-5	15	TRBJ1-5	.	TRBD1	CASSEGTGGSQPQHF
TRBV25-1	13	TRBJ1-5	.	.	CASSQGYNQPQHF
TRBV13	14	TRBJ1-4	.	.	CASSLQGSGEKLFF
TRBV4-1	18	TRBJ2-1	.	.	CASSQGFSGAALRDEQFF
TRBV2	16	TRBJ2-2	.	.	CASSDSLTWDTGELFF
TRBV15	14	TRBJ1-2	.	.	CATSVVFSQTGYTF
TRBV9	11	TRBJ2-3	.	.	CASSVGDTQYF
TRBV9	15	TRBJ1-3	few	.	CASSVGHLSGNTIYF
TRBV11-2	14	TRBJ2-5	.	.	CASSAGASQETQYF
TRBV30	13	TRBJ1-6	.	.	CAWSPQGNSPLHF